This T cell receptor (beta chain) was observed in a study of HIV-infected patients and healthy controls (dated 2014 in TCRdb). The library was obtained by 5' RACE. TCRdb lists the instrument as Illumina MiSeq. The public sequencing data were trimmed at Q25 with fastp and processed into clonotypes with MiXCR by TCRdb, which kept only in-frame beta chains. Merged by CDR3 protein, the rows form single entries marked with the most common genes and DNA. For this sample there are about 64,000 distinct CDR3 sequences; around 21% appear just once. The top ten constitute 1.4% of the sample. The CDR3 holds 17 amino acids from the cysteine to the phenylalanine. Only the CDR3 DNA is retained, 51 bases long and in frame from the first base. Relative to germline, V is 1 base shorter and J is 0 bases shorter, with 13 bases between their ends. The germline V gene sets CDR1 to LGHNA and CDR2 to YNFKEQ. For this clonotype: Its antigen is still unknown. The sample holds no much larger clone one base away, and base qualities are not on file.

The sample consisted of CD4+ T cells from blood. This chain joins TRBV4-2 to TRBJ1-3; perhaps TRBD1 is the D gene, with 5 bases matching. The clonotype comes from a human donor in good health. The CDR3 protein: CASSQGPSGNSGNTIYF. The bases read TGTGCCAGCAGCCAAGGTCCCTCAGGGAACTCTGGAAACACCATATATTTT.